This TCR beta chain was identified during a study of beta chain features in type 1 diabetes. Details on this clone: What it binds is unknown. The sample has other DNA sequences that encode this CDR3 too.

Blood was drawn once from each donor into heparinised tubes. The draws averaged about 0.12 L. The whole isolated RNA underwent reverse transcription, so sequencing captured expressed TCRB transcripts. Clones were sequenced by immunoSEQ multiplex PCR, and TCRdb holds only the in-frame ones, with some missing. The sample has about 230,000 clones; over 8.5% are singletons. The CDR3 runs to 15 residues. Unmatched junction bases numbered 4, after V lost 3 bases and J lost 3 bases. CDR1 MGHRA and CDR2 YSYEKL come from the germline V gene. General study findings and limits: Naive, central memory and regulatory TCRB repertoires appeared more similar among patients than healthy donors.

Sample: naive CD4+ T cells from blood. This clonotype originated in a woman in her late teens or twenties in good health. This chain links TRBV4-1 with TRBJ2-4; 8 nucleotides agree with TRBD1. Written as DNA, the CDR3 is TGCGCCAGCAGCCACCCAGGACAGGGCAAAAACATTCAGTACTTC. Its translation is CASSHPGQGKNIQYF.